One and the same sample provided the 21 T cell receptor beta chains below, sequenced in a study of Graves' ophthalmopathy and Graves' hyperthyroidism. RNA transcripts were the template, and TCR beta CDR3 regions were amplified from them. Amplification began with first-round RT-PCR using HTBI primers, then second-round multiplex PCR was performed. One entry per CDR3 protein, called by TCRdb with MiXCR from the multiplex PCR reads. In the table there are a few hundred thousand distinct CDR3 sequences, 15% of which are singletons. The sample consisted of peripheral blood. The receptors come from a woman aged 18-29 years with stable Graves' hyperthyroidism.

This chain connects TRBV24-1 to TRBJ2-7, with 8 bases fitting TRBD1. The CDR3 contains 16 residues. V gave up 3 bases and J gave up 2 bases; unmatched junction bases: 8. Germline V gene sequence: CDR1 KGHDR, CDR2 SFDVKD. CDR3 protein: CATSDPGQGDTYEQYF. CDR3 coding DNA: TGTGCCACCAGTGATCCCGGACAGGGAGATACCTACGAGCAGTACTTC.

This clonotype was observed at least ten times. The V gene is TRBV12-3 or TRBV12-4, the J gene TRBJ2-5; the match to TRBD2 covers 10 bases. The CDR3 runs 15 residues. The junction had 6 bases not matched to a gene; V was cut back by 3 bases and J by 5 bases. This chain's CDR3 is CASSFAAGGPETQYF. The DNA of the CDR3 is TGTGCCAGCAGTTTCGCAGCGGGGGGGCCGGAGACCCAGTACTTC.

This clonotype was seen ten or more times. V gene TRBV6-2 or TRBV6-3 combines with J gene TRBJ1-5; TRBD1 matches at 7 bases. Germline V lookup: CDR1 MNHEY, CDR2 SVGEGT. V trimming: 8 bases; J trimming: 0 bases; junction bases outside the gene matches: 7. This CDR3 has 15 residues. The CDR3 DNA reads TGTGCCAGCCGCAGACAGGGAGTTAGCAATCAGCCCCAGCATTTT. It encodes CASRRQGVSNQPQHF.

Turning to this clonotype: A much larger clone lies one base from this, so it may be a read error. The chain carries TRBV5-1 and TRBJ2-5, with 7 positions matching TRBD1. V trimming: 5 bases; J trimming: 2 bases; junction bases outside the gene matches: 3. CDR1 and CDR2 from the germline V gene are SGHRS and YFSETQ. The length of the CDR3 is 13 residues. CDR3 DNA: TGCGCCAGCAGATCGGGACAGCAAGAGACCCAGTACTTC. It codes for CASRSGQQETQYF.

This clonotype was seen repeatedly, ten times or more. CDR3 sequence reads: CASNPASGPQETQYF. The CDR3 coding sequence is TGTGCCAGCAACCCTGCTAGCGGCCCCCAAGAGACCCAGTACTTC. The chain couples TRBV12-3 or TRBV12-4 to TRBJ2-5; 7 bases match TRBD2. The V and J ends lost 7 bases and 1 base, in that order; junction bases with no gene match: 9. The CDR3 has 15 amino acids.

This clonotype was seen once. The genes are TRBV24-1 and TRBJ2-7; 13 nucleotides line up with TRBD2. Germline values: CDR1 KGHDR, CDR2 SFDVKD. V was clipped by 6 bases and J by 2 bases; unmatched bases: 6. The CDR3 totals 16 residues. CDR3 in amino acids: CATSSGTSGDPYEQYF. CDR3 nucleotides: TGTGCCACCAGTTCCGGGACTAGCGGGGATCCCTACGAGCAGTACTTC.

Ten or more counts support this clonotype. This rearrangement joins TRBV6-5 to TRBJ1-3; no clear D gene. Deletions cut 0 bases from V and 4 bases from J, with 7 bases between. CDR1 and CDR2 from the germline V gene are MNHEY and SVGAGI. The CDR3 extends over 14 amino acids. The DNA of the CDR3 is TGTGCCAGCAGTTACTCTCGGGTCGGAAACACCATATATTTT. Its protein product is CASSYSRVGNTIYF.

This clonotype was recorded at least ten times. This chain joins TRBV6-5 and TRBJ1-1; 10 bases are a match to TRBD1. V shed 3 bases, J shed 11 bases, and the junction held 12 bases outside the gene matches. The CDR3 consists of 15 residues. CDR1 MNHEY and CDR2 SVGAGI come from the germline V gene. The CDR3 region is CASSYPGTGVPSAFF. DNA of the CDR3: TGTGCCAGCAGTTATCCCGGGACAGGGGTCCCTAGTGCTTTCTTT.

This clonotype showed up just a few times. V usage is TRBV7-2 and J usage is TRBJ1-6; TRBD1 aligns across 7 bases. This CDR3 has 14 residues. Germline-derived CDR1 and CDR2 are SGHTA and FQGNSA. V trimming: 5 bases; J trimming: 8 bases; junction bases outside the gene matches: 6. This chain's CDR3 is CASSPQGVYSPLHF. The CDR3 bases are TGTGCCAGCAGCCCCCAGGGGGTGTATTCACCCCTCCACTTT.

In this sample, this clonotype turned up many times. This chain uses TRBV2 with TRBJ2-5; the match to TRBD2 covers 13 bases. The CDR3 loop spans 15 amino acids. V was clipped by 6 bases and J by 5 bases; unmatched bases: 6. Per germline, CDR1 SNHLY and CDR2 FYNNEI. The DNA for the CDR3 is TGTGCCAGCAGAGGACTAGCGGGGGTCCCCGAGACCCAGTACTTC. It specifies CASRGLAGVPETQYF. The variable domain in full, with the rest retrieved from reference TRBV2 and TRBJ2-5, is EPEVTQTPSHQVTQMGQEVILRCVPISNHLYFYWYRQILGQKVEFLVSFYNNEISEKSEIFDDQFSVERPDGSNFTLKIRSTKLEDSAMYFCASRGLAGVPETQYFGPGTRLLVL.

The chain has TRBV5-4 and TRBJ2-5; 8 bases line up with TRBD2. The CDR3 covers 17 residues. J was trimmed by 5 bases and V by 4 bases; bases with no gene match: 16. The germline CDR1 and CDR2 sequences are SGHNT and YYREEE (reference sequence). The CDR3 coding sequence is TGTGCCAGCAGCCCCGCGCGGGGGGAGATGTTGAGGGAGACCCAGTACTTC. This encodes CASSPARGEMLRETQYF.

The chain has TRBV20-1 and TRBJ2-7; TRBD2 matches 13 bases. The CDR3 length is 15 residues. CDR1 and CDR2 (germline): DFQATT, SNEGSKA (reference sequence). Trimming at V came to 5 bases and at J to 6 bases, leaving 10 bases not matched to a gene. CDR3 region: CSASGLAGVISEQYF. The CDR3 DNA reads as TGCAGTGCTTCCGGACTAGCGGGGGTTATTAGCGAGCAGTACTTC.

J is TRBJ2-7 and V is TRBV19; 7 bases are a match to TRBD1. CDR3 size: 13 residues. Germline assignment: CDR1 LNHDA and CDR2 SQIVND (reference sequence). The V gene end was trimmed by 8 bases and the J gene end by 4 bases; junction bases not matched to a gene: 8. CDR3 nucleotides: TGTGCCAGTCGCGGCGAGGGGGCATACGAGCAGTACTTC. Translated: CASRGEGAYEQYF.

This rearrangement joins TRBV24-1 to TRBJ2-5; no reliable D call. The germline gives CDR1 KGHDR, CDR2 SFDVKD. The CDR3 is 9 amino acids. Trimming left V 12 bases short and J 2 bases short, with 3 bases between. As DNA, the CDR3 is TGTGCCTCTCAAGAGACCCAGTACTTC. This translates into CASQETQYF.

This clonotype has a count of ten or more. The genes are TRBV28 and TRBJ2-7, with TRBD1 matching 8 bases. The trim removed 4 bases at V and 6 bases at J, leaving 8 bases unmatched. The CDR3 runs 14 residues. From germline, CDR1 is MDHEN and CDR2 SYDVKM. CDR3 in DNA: TGTGCCAGCAGTTCACGGACAGGGCTCGGCGAGCAGTACTTC. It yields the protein CASSSRTGLGEQYF.

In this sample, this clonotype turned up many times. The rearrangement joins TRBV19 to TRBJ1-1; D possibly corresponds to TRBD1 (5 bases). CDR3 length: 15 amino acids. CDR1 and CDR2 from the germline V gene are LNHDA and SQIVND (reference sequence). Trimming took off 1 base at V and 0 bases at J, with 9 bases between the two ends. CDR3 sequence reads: CASSIARGVNTEAFF. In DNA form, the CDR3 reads TGTGCCAGTAGTATAGCAAGGGGTGTGAACACTGAAGCTTTCTTT.

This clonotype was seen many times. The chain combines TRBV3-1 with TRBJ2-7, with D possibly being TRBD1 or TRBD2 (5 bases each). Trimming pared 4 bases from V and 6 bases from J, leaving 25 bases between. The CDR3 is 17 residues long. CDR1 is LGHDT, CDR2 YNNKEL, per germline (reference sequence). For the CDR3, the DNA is TGTGCCAGCAGCCTCTCAACCCGGGACGCTCCCGGCGGCGAGCAGTACTTC. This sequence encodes CASSLSTRDAPGGEQYF.

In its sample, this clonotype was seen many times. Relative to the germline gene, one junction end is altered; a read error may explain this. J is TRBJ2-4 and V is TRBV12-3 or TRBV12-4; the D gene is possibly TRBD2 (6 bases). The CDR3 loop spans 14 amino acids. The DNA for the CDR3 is TGTGCCAGCAGTTACGGGGGAGCCAAAAACATTAAGTACTTC. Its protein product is CASSYGGAKNIKYF.

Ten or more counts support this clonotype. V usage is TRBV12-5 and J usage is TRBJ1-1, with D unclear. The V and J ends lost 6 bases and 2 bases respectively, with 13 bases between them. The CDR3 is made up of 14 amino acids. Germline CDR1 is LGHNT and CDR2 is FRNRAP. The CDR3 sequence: CASGSSGRNTEAFF. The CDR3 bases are TGTGCTAGTGGCTCCTCGGGCCGTAACACTGAAGCTTTCTTT.

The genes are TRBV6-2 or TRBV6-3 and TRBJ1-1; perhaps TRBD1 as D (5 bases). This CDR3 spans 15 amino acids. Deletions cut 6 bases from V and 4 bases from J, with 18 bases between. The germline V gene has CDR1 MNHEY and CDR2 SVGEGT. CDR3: CASSPGGTGGTEAFF. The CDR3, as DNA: TGTGCCAGCAGCCCCGGGGGTACTGGGGGCACTGAAGCTTTCTTT.

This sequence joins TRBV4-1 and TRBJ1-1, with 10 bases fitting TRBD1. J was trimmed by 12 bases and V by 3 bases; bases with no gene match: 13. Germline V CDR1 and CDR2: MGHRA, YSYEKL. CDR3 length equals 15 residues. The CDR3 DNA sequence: TGCGCCAGCAGCCAGGGTCCCTTGGGACAGGGGATGACTTTCTTT. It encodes CASSQGPLGQGMTFF.